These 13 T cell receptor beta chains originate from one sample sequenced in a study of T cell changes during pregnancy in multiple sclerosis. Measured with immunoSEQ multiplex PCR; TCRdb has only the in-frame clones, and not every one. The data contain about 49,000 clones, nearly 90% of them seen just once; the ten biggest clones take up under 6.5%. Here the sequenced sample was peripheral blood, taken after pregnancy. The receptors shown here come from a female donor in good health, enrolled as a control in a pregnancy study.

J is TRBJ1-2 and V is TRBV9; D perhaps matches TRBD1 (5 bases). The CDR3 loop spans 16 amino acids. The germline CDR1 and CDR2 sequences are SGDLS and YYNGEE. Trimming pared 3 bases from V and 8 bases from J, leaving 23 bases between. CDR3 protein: CASSAPPEEGTRGYTF. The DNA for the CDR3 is TGTGCCAGCAGCGCACCGCCGGAGGAGGGGACGCGGGGCTACACCTTC.

The CDR3 DNA sequence: TGTGCCAGTAGTACCGGACAGGGCGATGGCTACACCTTC. This translates into CASSTGQGDGYTF. V usage is TRBV19 and J usage is TRBJ1-2; TRBD1 aligns across 8 bases. The V gene's germline CDR1 is LNHDA and CDR2 SQIVND (reference sequence). This CDR3 region has 13 residues. V lost 4 bases, J lost 6 bases, and 4 bases stayed unmatched.

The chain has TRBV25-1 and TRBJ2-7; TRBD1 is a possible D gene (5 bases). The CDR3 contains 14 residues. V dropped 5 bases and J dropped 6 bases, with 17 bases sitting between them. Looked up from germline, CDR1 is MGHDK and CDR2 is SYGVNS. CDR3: CASSSLQLGAEQYF. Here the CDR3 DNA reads TGTGCCAGCAGTTCTTTACAGCTAGGGGCCGAGCAGTACTTC.

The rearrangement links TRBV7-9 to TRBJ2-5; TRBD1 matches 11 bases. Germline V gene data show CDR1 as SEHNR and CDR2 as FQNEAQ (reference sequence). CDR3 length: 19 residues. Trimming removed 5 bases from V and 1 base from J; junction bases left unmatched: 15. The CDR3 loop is CASSPLEGQGEISQETQYF. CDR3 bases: TGTGCCAGCAGCCCACTCGAGGGACAGGGGGAGATTTCCCAAGAGACCCAGTACTTC.

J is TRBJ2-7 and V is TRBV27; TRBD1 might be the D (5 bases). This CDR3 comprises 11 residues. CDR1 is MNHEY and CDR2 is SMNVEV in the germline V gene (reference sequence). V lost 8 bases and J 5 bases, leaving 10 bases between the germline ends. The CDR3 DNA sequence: TGTGCCAGCCTGTTAGGGGACGAGCAGTACTTC. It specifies CASLLGDEQYF.

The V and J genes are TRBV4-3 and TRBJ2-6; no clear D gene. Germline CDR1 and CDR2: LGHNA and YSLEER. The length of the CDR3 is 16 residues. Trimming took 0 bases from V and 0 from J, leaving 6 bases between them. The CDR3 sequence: CASSQEILSGANVLTF. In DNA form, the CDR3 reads TGCGCCAGCAGCCAAGAAATCCTCTCTGGGGCCAACGTCCTGACTTTC.

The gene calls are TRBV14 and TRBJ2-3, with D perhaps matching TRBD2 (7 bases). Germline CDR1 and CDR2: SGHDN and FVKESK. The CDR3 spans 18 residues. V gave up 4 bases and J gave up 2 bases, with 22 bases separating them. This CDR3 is CASSLSHRGGHTTDTQYF. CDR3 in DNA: TGTGCCAGCAGCCTTTCCCATAGGGGGGGACATACCACAGATACGCAGTATTTT. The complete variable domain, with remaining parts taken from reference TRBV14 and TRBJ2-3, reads EAGVTQFPSHSVIEKGQTVTLRCDPISGHDNLYWYRRVMGKEIKFLLHFVKESKQDESGMPNNRFLAERTGGTYSTLKVQPAELEDSGVYFCASSLSHRGGHTTDTQYFGPGTRLTVL.

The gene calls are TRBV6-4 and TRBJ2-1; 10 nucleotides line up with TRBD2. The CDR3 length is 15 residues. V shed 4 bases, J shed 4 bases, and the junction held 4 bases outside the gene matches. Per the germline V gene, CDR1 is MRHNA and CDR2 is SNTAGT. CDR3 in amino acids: CASSASSGSYNEQFF. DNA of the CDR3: TGTGCCAGCAGTGCTTCTAGCGGGAGTTACAATGAGCAGTTCTTC.

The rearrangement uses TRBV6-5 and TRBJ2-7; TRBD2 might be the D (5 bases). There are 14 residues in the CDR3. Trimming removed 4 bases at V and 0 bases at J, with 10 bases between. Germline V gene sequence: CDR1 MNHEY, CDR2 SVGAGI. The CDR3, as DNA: TGTGCCAGCAGTTTCTACGGGGTCTCCTACGAGCAGTACTTC. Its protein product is CASSFYGVSYEQYF.

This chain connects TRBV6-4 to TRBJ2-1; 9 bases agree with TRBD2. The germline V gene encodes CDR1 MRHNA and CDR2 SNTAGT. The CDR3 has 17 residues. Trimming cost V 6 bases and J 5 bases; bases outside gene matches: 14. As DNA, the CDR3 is TGTGCCAGCAGCCATTCCGGCGGCGGGGGGGGGAACAATGAGCAGTTCTTC. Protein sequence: CASSHSGGGGGNNEQFF.

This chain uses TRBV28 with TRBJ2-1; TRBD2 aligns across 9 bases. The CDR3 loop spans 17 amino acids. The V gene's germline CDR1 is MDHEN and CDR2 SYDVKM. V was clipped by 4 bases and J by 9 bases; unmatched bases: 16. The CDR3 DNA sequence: TGTGCCAGCAGTTCTCAAGGGAAGCGGGAGGCGGTGGGTGAGCAGTTCTTC. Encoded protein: CASSSQGKREAVGEQFF. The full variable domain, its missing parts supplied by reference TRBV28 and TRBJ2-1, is DVKVTQSSRYLVKRTGEKVFLECVQDMDHENMFWYRQDPGLGLRLIYFSYDVKMKEKGDIPEGYSVSREKKERFSLILESASTNQTSMYLCASSSQGKREAVGEQFFGPGTRLTVL.

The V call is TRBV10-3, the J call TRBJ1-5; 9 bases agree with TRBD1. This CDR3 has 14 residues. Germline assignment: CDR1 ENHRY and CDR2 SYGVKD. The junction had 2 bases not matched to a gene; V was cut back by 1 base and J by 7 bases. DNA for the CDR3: TGTGCCATCAGTGAGTTGGGACAGGGACAGCCCCAGCATTTT. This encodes CAISELGQGQPQHF.

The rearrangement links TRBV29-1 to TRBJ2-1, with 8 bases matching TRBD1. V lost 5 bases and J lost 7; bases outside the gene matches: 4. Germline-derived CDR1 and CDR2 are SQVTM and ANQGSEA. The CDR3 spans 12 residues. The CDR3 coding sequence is TGCAGCGTTAACCACAGGGGGAATGAGCAGTTCTTC. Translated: CSVNHRGNEQFF.